The 15 T cell receptor beta chains in this list originate from one sample, sequenced in a study of blood T cell repertoires in COVID-19. The data were produced by immunoSEQ multiplex PCR, yet TCRdb's version contains in-frame clones alone and is incomplete. The sample holds about 220,000 clones, 82% seen once. Sequencing was performed on PBMCs or T cells enriched from blood (not recorded which). The receptors were sampled from a woman in her sixties who had recovered from COVID-19.

The genes are TRBV6-4 and TRBJ2-2, with TRBD1 as a possible D gene (5 bases). The V gene lost 2 bases and the J gene lost 7 bases, with 11 bases spanning the gap. The CDR3 totals 14 residues. Germline CDR1 MRHNA, CDR2 SNTAGT. Here the CDR3 DNA reads TGTGCCAGCAGTGACAGCCAGGGCATCGGGGAGCTGTTTTTT. As protein: CASSDSQGIGELFF.

This chain links TRBV6-5 with TRBJ2-7; D is possibly TRBD1 (6 bases). CDR3 length: 13 residues. The germline V gene has CDR1 MNHEY and CDR2 SVGAGI. Trimming took 8 bases from V and 5 from J, leaving 16 bases between them. CDR3 bases: TGTGCCAGCGCCGGGACACGGATCAACGAGCAGTACTTC. Translated, it gives CASAGTRINEQYF.

V usage is TRBV19 and J usage is TRBJ1-2, with 9 nucleotides matching TRBD1. This CDR3 is built from 17 residues. Germline V lookup: CDR1 LNHDA, CDR2 SQIVND (reference sequence). V lost 3 bases to trimming and J lost 2 bases; unmatched junction nucleotides: 10. The DNA of the CDR3 is TGTGCCAGTAGTATTCTGGGTCTGACAGGGGGAAACTATGGCTACACCTTC. Protein product: CASSILGLTGGNYGYTF. The full variable domain, with the rest looked up from reference TRBV19 and TRBJ1-2, is DGGITQSPKYLFRKEGQNVTLSCEQNLNHDAMYWYRQDPGQGLRLIYYSQIVNDFQKGDIAEGYSVSREKKESFPLTVTSAQKNPTAFYLCASSILGLTGGNYGYTFGSGTRLTVV.

This sequence joins TRBV2 and TRBJ2-7, with 7 bases matching TRBD2. With V trimmed by 1 base and J by 4 bases, 4 bases remained unmatched. The germline CDR1 and CDR2 sequences are SNHLY and FYNNEI. There are 14 residues in the CDR3. CDR3 region: CASSEGGGRYEQYF. Written as DNA, the CDR3 is TGTGCCAGCAGTGAAGGGGGGGGTAGATACGAGCAGTACTTC. Looking up the rest from reference TRBV2 and TRBJ2-7 gives the full variable domain: EPEVTQTPSHQVTQMGQEVILRCVPISNHLYFYWYRQILGQKVEFLVSFYNNEISEKSEIFDDQFSVERPDGSNFTLKIRSTKLEDSAMYFCASSEGGGRYEQYFGPGTRLTVT.

V and J are TRBV7-9 and TRBJ1-1, with 8 bases identical to TRBD1. The J segment lost 0 bases and the V segment lost 4 bases, leaving 4 bases of the junction unmatched. The CDR3 covers 15 residues. Germline CDR1 reads SEHNR; CDR2 reads FQNEAQ (reference sequence). CDR3 sequence (DNA): TGTGCCAGCAGCTACAAGACAGGGGTGAACACTGAAGCTTTCTTT. Translation gives CASSYKTGVNTEAFF.

This clone was recorded only once. The V gene is TRBV6-2 or TRBV6-3, the J gene TRBJ2-1; D not resolved. Germline loops: CDR1 MNHEY, CDR2 SVGEGT. Trimming stripped 2 bases from V and 12 bases from J, with 11 bases between. The CDR3 is 12 amino acids. The CDR3 reads CASSYGPVGQFF. The CDR3 bases are TGTGCCAGCAGTTACGGCCCAGTTGGGCAGTTCTTC.

This rearrangement joins TRBV19 to TRBJ2-3; D is perhaps TRBD2 (5 bases). This CDR3 has 15 amino acids. CDR1 LNHDA and CDR2 SQIVND come from the germline V gene (reference sequence). V lost 7 bases, J lost 0 bases, and 14 bases lay in between. DNA of the CDR3: TGTGCCAGTACCTTAAGCGGAACTAGCACAGATACGCAGTATTTT. Amino acids: CASTLSGTSTDTQYF.

V usage is TRBV5-1 and J usage is TRBJ2-7; D is perhaps TRBD1 (6 bases). This CDR3 comprises 15 residues. Trimming stripped 4 bases from V and 2 bases from J, with 16 bases between. Germline assignment: CDR1 SGHRS and CDR2 YFSETQ. CDR3 region: CASSKTGTSTYEQYF. The DNA for the CDR3 is TGCGCCAGCAGCAAGACCGGGACATCCACCTACGAGCAGTACTTC.

For the CDR3, the DNA is TGTGCCAGCAGCCGGGACAGAGATAACTATGGCTACACCTTC. Translated, it gives CASSRDRDNYGYTF. The chain has TRBV11-2 and TRBJ1-2; the match to TRBD1 covers 7 bases. V lost 5 bases to trimming and J lost 1 base; unmatched junction nucleotides: 4. In germline, CDR1 is SGHAT, CDR2 FQNNGV. The CDR3 is 14 amino acids.

The gene calls are TRBV5-6 and TRBJ2-1, with D possibly being TRBD2 (7 bases). The length of the CDR3 is 15 residues. V was cut by 3 bases and J by 8 bases, with 18 bases left in between. Per the germline V gene, CDR1 is SGHDT and CDR2 is YYEEEE. In DNA form, the CDR3 reads TGTGCCAGCAGCTCAGGCCGGGGGGCTACCCATGAGCAGTTCTTC. Protein sequence: CASSSGRGATHEQFF.

This clone showed up just once. V and J are TRBV6-6 and TRBJ2-7; weak D call: TRBD2 (6 bases). This CDR3 has 15 residues. V was clipped by 6 bases and J by 4 bases, with 19 bases between them. Looked up from germline, CDR1 is MNHNY and CDR2 is SVGAGI (reference sequence). The chain's CDR3 is CASSPLGGVRYEQYF. CDR3 coding DNA: TGTGCCAGCAGCCCCCTCGGAGGGGTCCGATACGAGCAGTACTTC.

V and J are TRBV18 and TRBJ2-7; D is uncertain. Deletions cut 0 bases from V and 0 bases from J, with 9 bases between. The CDR3 spans 15 residues. CDR1 and CDR2 from the germline V gene are KGHSH and LQKENI. CDR3 sequence: CASSPPLDSSYEQYF. In DNA, the CDR3 is TGTGCCAGCTCACCACCGCTAGATAGCTCCTACGAGCAGTACTTC.

The chain carries TRBV5-4 and TRBJ2-5; D may be TRBD2 (7 bases). CDR3 length: 16 residues. Germline-derived CDR1 and CDR2 are SGHNT and YYREEE (reference sequence). Trimming took 4 bases from V and 4 from J, leaving 20 bases between them. The CDR3 spells CASSRPRGGATETQYF. The CDR3 DNA follows: TGTGCCAGCAGCCGCCCTAGGGGGGGGGCGACAGAGACCCAGTACTTC.

The rearrangement joins TRBV5-6 to TRBJ2-7, with 8 nucleotides matching TRBD1. The CDR3 length is 13 residues. Germline loops: CDR1 SGHDT, CDR2 YYEEEE. After removal of 4 bases from V and 2 bases from J, the junction contained 2 bases not matched to a gene. The CDR3 loop is CASSLQGAYEQYF. DNA of the CDR3: TGTGCCAGCAGCCTACAGGGGGCCTACGAGCAGTACTTC.

The CDR3 DNA is TGTGCCAGTAACGTAGCGGGTACGTCCTACGAGCAGTACTTC. Translation gives CASNVAGTSYEQYF. This chain uses TRBV11-2 with TRBJ2-7, with TRBD2 matching over 7 bases. V lost 9 bases, J lost 1 base, and 9 bases stayed unmatched. CDR3 length: 14 amino acids. Germline V lookup: CDR1 SGHAT, CDR2 FQNNGV.